The 25 T cell receptor beta chains below all came from one sample that was sequenced in a study of blood T cell repertoires in COVID-19. Generated by immunoSEQ multiplex PCR, the TCRdb table keeps only in-frame clones and is missing some. The table records some 300,000 clones, 75% to 90% of them present only once. Source material: peripheral blood. All receptors come from a woman between 45 and 60 years old with COVID-19, enrolled during active disease.

The chain employs TRBV9 and TRBJ2-5, with 8 bases that match TRBD1. With V trimmed by 2 bases and J by 7 bases, 13 bases remained unmatched. CDR1 is SGDLS, CDR2 YYNGEE, per germline. CDR3 length: 16 residues. CDR3 sequence: CASSVSGGAELGTQYF. CDR3 coding DNA: TGTGCCAGCAGCGTTTCAGGGGGCGCCGAACTCGGGACCCAGTACTTC.

This clone was counted once. V usage is TRBV19 and J usage is TRBJ1-5; D is perhaps TRBD1 (6 bases). CDR3 length: 17 amino acids. V lost 3 bases and J lost 0, with 15 bases in between. From germline, CDR1 is LNHDA and CDR2 SQIVND (reference sequence). As DNA, the CDR3 is TGTGCCAGTAGTATCCGGGACACAAAGCTTAGCAATCAGCCCCAGCATTTT. Its protein is CASSIRDTKLSNQPQHF.

The V and J genes are TRBV18 and TRBJ2-1, with D perhaps matching TRBD1 (6 bases). V shed 3 bases and J shed 4 bases, with 10 bases lying between them. CDR1 is KGHSH and CDR2 is LQKENI in the germline V gene. The CDR3 length is 14 residues. CDR3 nucleotides: TGTGCCAGCTCACCCCAGGGGAGATACAATGAGCAGTTCTTC. Translated: CASSPQGRYNEQFF.

This sequence joins TRBV10-3 and TRBJ2-1, with a tentative D call TRBD1 (7 bases). Germline assignment: CDR1 ENHRY and CDR2 SYGVKD. The V and J ends lost 2 bases and 3 bases respectively, with 23 bases between them. CDR3 length: 19 residues. CDR3 nucleotides: TGTGCCATCAGTGAGGGAGGGGGCGGTGGCTTTGACTACTACAATGAGCAGTTCTTC. Protein product: CAISEGGGGGFDYYNEQFF.

The chain is built from TRBV3-1 (or the pseudogene TRBV3-2) and TRBJ2-1, with D perhaps TRBD2 (5 bases). Trimming left V 5 bases short and J 6 bases short, with 14 bases between. This CDR3 is built from 14 residues. Germline CDR1 LGHDT, CDR2 YNNKEL (reference sequence). CDR3 in amino acids: CASSASGSGNEQFF. CDR3 nucleotides: TGTGCCAGCAGCGCAAGTGGGAGTGGCAATGAGCAGTTCTTC.

The V and J genes are TRBV6-2 or TRBV6-3 and TRBJ2-3, with 10 bases identical to TRBD2. Germline CDR1 is MNHEY and CDR2 is SVGEGT. V shed 1 base and J 3 bases; nucleotides not matched to a gene: 13. There are 19 residues in the CDR3. CDR3: CASSYWPSGSAVGTDTQYF. CDR3 DNA sequence: TGTGCCAGCAGTTACTGGCCTAGCGGGAGTGCTGTCGGTACAGATACGCAGTATTTT.

The rearrangement links TRBV11-3 to TRBJ1-1; D is ambiguous. The length of the CDR3 is 14 residues. V lost 2 bases and J 4 bases, leaving 11 bases between the germline ends. The germline V gene has CDR1 SGHNT and CDR2 YENEEA. The CDR3 nucleotides are TGTGCCAGCAGCTTATGGTCCATGAGCACTGAAGCTTTCTTT. Translating it yields CASSLWSMSTEAFF.

The chain uses TRBV4-2 and TRBJ1-4; 7 nucleotides agree with TRBD1. Trimming took 4 bases from V and 8 from J; bases not matched to a gene: 13. The CDR3 has 16 residues. In germline, CDR1 is LGHNA, CDR2 YNFKEQ. For the CDR3, the DNA is TGTGCCAGCAGCCTTGCCCACAGGGGATTGGAGGAAAAACTGTTTTTT. Amino acid sequence: CASSLAHRGLEEKLFF.

The rearrangement links TRBV28 to TRBJ1-5; D gene uncertain. The CDR3 is made up of 14 amino acids. Trimming took off 3 bases at V and 2 bases at J, with 8 bases between the two ends. Germline V gene lookup returns CDR1 MDHEN and CDR2 SYDVKM. CDR3 bases: TGTGCCAGCAGTTTCGATCAGGGCAATCAGCCCCAGCATTTT. It specifies CASSFDQGNQPQHF.

The chain is built from TRBV7-6 and TRBJ1-1, with a possible D match to TRBD1 (6 bases). The CDR3 covers 16 residues. Germline V CDR1 and CDR2: SGHVS, FNYEAQ. Trimming took 5 bases from V and 3 from J, leaving 19 bases between them. The CDR3 bases are TGTGCCAGCAGCCACAGAGCAGGGGATTTGGACACTGAAGCTTTCTTT. This sequence encodes CASSHRAGDLDTEAFF.

J is TRBJ1-5 and V is TRBV30; perhaps TRBD1 as D (6 bases). Germline V CDR1 and CDR2: GTSNPN, SVGIG (reference sequence). There are 14 residues in the CDR3. V was trimmed by 1 base and J by 4 bases, leaving 11 bases between them. This CDR3 is CAWSEGRGNQPQHF. The CDR3 DNA follows: TGTGCCTGGAGTGAGGGCAGGGGTAATCAGCCCCAGCATTTT.

This clone has a handful of counts. J is TRBJ1-5 and V is TRBV5-1, with D maybe TRBD1 (6 bases). This CDR3 is 13 amino acids long. The germline V gene has CDR1 SGHRS and CDR2 YFSETQ. V was cut by 1 base and J by 6 bases, with 8 bases left in between. The CDR3 region is CASSLTGIQPQHF. In DNA, the CDR3 is TGCGCCAGCAGCTTGACAGGGATTCAGCCCCAGCATTTT.

The CDR3 protein is CASSLGLGYNEQFF. The CDR3 bases are TGTGCCAGCAGTCTAGGACTGGGGTACAATGAGCAGTTCTTC. The chain recombines TRBV27 with TRBJ2-1, with D possibly being TRBD2 (5 bases). In germline, CDR1 is MNHEY, CDR2 SMNVEV (reference sequence). This CDR3 has 14 amino acids. The V end lost 5 bases, the J end lost 4 bases, and 12 bases lay between the germline ends.

The rearrangement links TRBV4-1 to TRBJ1-1; D is undetermined. The length of the CDR3 is 16 residues. Trimming stripped 2 bases from V and 3 bases from J, with 16 bases between. CDR1 is MGHRA, CDR2 YSYEKL, per germline. CDR3 sequence reads: CASSQSPSERYTEAFF. The CDR3 nucleotides read TGCGCCAGCAGCCAATCCCCATCCGAGAGGTACACTGAAGCTTTCTTT.

The gene calls are TRBV4-1 and TRBJ1-1; 10 nucleotides match TRBD1. The CDR3 has 17 amino acids. V shed 2 bases and J 6 bases; nucleotides not matched to a gene: 12. Germline CDR1 is MGHRA and CDR2 is YSYEKL. The CDR3 nucleotides are TGCGCCAGCAGCCAAACCTCCGGGACAGGGGTTCAGGCTGAAGCTTTCTTT. Encoded protein: CASSQTSGTGVQAEAFF.

This sequence joins TRBV5-4 and TRBJ1-1; TRBD1 agrees at 10 bases. From germline, CDR1 is SGHNT and CDR2 YYREEE (reference sequence). With 4 bases clipped from V and 7 bases from J, the junction kept 10 bases outside the gene matches. This CDR3 is 15 amino acids long. The DNA for the CDR3 is TGTGCCAGCAGCCGCTGGGACAGGGGCGATCTTGAAGCTTTCTTT. As protein: CASSRWDRGDLEAFF.

This clone has a handful of counts. CDR3 bases: TGTGCCAGTAGTATACTGACTAGCGGGAGGACCGGGGAGCTGTTTTTT. Amino acids: CASSILTSGRTGELFF. V is TRBV19 and J is TRBJ2-2; 13 nucleotides match TRBD2. The trim removed 2 bases at V and 5 bases at J, leaving 2 bases unmatched. Germline V gene sequence: CDR1 LNHDA, CDR2 SQIVND (reference sequence). The CDR3 loop spans 16 amino acids. Using reference TRBV19 and TRBJ2-2 for the parts outside the CDR3, the full variable domain is DGGITQSPKYLFRKEGQNVTLSCEQNLNHDAMYWYRQDPGQGLRLIYYSQIVNDFQKGDIAEGYSVSREKKESFPLTVTSAQKNPTAFYLCASSILTSGRTGELFFGEGSRLTVL.

The chain uses TRBV30 and TRBJ2-7; tentative D call: TRBD1 (5 bases). The CDR3 is 12 amino acids. The V end was cut by 3 bases, the J end by 2 bases, with 8 bases between. Germline V CDR1 and CDR2: GTSNPN, SVGIG (reference sequence). CDR3 sequence reads: CAWRQGPYEQYF. The CDR3 nucleotides read TGTGCCTGGAGGCAGGGCCCCTACGAGCAGTACTTC.

The V call is TRBV24-1, the J call TRBJ2-5; tentatively, D is TRBD2 (6 bases). This CDR3 is 16 amino acids long. From germline, CDR1 is KGHDR and CDR2 SFDVKD. Between the trimmed V and J ends, which lost 3 bases and 5 bases, there was a span of 18 bases. This chain's CDR3 is CATSDPSSTGGETQYF. CDR3 nucleotides: TGTGCCACCAGTGATCCTTCTTCGACTGGGGGGGAGACCCAGTACTTC.

The J gene is TRBJ2-1, the V gene TRBV2; 7 nucleotides agree with TRBD1. J was trimmed by 0 bases and V by 6 bases; bases with no gene match: 8. Germline V lookup: CDR1 SNHLY, CDR2 FYNNEI. The CDR3 consists of 16 residues. The CDR3 here is CASSRVGDSSYNEQFF. In DNA form, the CDR3 reads TGTGCCAGCAGCAGGGTAGGGGACAGCTCCTACAATGAGCAGTTCTTC.

This chain uses TRBV2 with TRBJ2-2; tentative D call: TRBD2 (6 bases). The germline gives CDR1 SNHLY, CDR2 FYNNEI. The CDR3 totals 11 residues. V dropped 8 bases and J dropped 5 bases, with 6 bases sitting between them. CDR3 region: CASRETGELFF. The CDR3 nucleotides read TGTGCCAGCCGGGAGACCGGGGAGCTGTTTTTT.

In nucleotides, the CDR3 is TGTGCCAGCAGCTTGGGGACAGGACTGTACAATGAGCAGTTCTTC. Its protein product is CASSLGTGLYNEQFF. The rearrangement uses TRBV7-2 and TRBJ2-1; the match to TRBD1 covers 8 bases. This CDR3 is 15 amino acids long. Looked up from germline, CDR1 is SGHTA and CDR2 is FQGNSA. V dropped 3 bases and J dropped 4; count of bases not matched to a gene: 5.

The rearrangement links TRBV7-2 to TRBJ2-1, with a tentative D call TRBD2 (6 bases). This CDR3 comprises 15 residues. Trimming removed 6 bases from V and 1 base from J, with 13 bases in between. Germline assignment: CDR1 SGHTA and CDR2 FQGNSA. CDR3 residues: CASRSGVRSYNEQFF. CDR3 nucleotides: TGTGCCAGCAGATCGGGGGTACGGTCCTACAATGAGCAGTTCTTC.

The chain links TRBV2 to TRBJ1-2; the D is unclear. The ends were cut back, 4 bases at V and 7 bases at J, with 13 bases in the middle. Per the germline V gene, CDR1 is SNHLY and CDR2 is FYNNEI. The CDR3 spans 13 residues. This CDR3 reads CASSGSGLSGYTF. CDR3 bases: TGTGCCAGCAGTGGTTCGGGTTTGAGTGGCTACACCTTC. Combining the CDR3 with reference TRBV2 and TRBJ1-2 gives the whole variable domain EPEVTQTPSHQVTQMGQEVILRCVPISNHLYFYWYRQILGQKVEFLVSFYNNEISEKSEIFDDQFSVERPDGSNFTLKIRSTKLEDSAMYFCASSGSGLSGYTFGSGTRLTVV.

The rearrangement uses TRBV7-6 and TRBJ2-5; TRBD1 matches 9 bases. The ends lost 7 bases at V and 5 bases at J; junction bases unmatched: 11. Germline V gene sequence: CDR1 SGHVS, CDR2 FNYEAQ. The CDR3 extends over 15 amino acids. The CDR3 bases are TGTGCCAGCACCCTAGGACAGGGGCCACAGGAGACCCAGTACTTC. The encoded protein is CASTLGQGPQETQYF. The variable domain in full, completed from reference TRBV7-6 and TRBJ2-5, reads GAGVSQSPRYKVTKRGQDVALRCDPISGHVSLYWYRQALGQGPEFLTYFNYEAQQDKSGLPNDRFSAERPEGSISTLTIQRTEQRDSAMYRCASTLGQGPQETQYFGPGTRLLVL.